The rows below give T cell receptor beta chains drawn from one sample of a study of blood T cell repertoires in COVID-19. Generated by immunoSEQ multiplex PCR, the TCRdb table keeps only in-frame clones and is missing some. This sample carries about 83,000 clones, about 76% of them seen once, and the ten largest clones take less than 20%. Sequenced sample: peripheral blood. The receptors stem from an elderly woman with active or convalescent COVID-19. The CDR3 runs from the conserved cysteine through the conserved F or W. A D gene is named only where the DNA matches it firmly. Where a row states a size, it is once, few, many or the class of an expanded clone; other rows omit it.

j_gene	v_gene	d_gene	abundance	CDR3aa	CDR3nt
TRBJ1-5	TRBV23-1	.	few	CASSQDSAMGNQPQHF	TGCGCCAGCAGTCAGGACAGTGCTATGGGCAATCAGCCCCAGCATTTT
TRBJ1-1	TRBV29-1	.	.	CSVSNRVGSTEAFF	TGCAGCGTGAGTAACAGGGTGGGGAGCACTGAAGCTTTCTTT
TRBJ2-3	TRBV30	.	.	CAWLLPDNTQYF	TGTGCCTGGTTATTACCAGATAATACGCAGTATTTT
TRBJ2-3	TRBV28	TRBD2	.	CASSLLGTSGGAADTQYF	TGTGCCAGCAGTCTCCTCGGGACTAGCGGGGGGGCCGCAGATACGCAGTATTTT
TRBJ2-1	TRBV30	TRBD2	.	CAWSLPGTSGGRSYNEQFF	TGTGCCTGGAGCCTACCCGGGACTAGCGGGGGGCGCTCCTACAATGAGCAGTTCTTC
TRBJ2-1	TRBV11-3	.	.	CASSLEGGGDEQFF	TGTGCCAGCAGCTTAGAAGGTGGGGGCGATGAGCAGTTCTTC
TRBJ2-2	TRBV6-5	.	.	CASSYTGTGSGELFF	TGTGCCAGCAGTTACACGGGAACAGGGTCCGGGGAGCTGTTTTTT
TRBJ2-5	TRBV2	TRBD2	.	CASSGRTSGQETQYF	TGTGCCAGCAGTGGCCGGACTAGCGGGCAAGAGACCCAGTACTTC
TRBJ2-3	TRBV18	.	.	CASSPPDLQQYF	TGTGCCAGCTCACCACCGGACTTGCAGCAGTATTTT
TRBJ2-3	TRBV2	TRBD2	.	CASSSHLAGVRTDTQYF	TGTGCCAGCTCTTCCCACCTAGCGGGGGTACGCACAGATACGCAGTATTTT
TRBJ1-2	TRBV5-1	TRBD1	.	CASSLGTGIYGYTF	TGCGCCAGCAGCTTGGGGACAGGGATCTATGGCTACACCTTC
TRBJ1-3	TRBV11-2	.	.	CASSSGQPGNTIYF	TGTGCCAGCAGCTCCGGACAGCCTGGAAACACCATATATTTT
TRBJ1-4	TRBV30	.	few	CAWSIAPRGKLFF	TGTGCCTGGAGTATAGCCCCCCGTGGAAAACTGTTTTTT
TRBJ1-5	TRBV24-1	.	.	CATSDAGVQPQHF	TGTGCCACCAGTGACGCAGGGGTCCAGCCCCAGCATTTT
TRBJ2-3	TRBV6-4	TRBD2	.	CASSDGTSGTDTQYF	TGTGCCAGCAGTGACGGGACTAGCGGCACAGATACGCAGTATTTT
TRBJ1-2	TRBV9	.	few	CASSVEGDYQARISGYTF	TGTGCCAGCAGCGTAGAAGGTGATTATCAAGCGAGAATCTCTGGCTACACCTTC
TRBJ1-2	TRBV15	.	.	CATSRDEGWEGYTF	TGTGCCACCAGCAGAGACGAGGGTTGGGAAGGCTACACCTTC
TRBJ1-3	TRBV4-3	TRBD1	.	CASSQGQTSGNTIYF	TGCGCCAGCAGCCAGGGACAGACCTCTGGAAACACCATATATTTT
TRBJ1-2	TRBV7-2	TRBD1	.	CASSLGETGAQSGYTF	TGTGCCAGCAGCTTAGGGGAGACAGGGGCCCAATCTGGCTACACCTTC
TRBJ2-6	TRBV5-1	.	few	CASREGGGLSGANVLTF	TGCGCCAGCAGAGAGGGAGGAGGTCTATCTGGGGCCAACGTCCTGACTTTC
TRBJ1-3	TRBV30	.	.	CAWSWGDSGNTIYF	TGTGCCTGGAGTTGGGGGGACTCTGGAAACACCATATATTTT
TRBJ2-3	TRBV24-1	.	.	CATSDPGRTDTQYF	TGTGCCACCAGTGATCCAGGGCGCACAGATACGCAGTATTTT
TRBJ2-2	TRBV5-4	.	.	CASSPTQGDGFNGELFF	TGTGCCAGCAGCCCAACACAGGGTGATGGTTTTAATGGGGAGCTGTTTTTT
TRBJ1-5	TRBV18	TRBD1	.	CASSPGTGGDNQPQHF	TGTGCCAGCTCACCGGGGACAGGGGGGGACAATCAGCCCCAGCATTTT
TRBJ1-2	TRBV6-2/TRBV6-3	TRBD1	.	CASSSPSDRAYGYTF	TGTGCCAGCAGTTCTCCTTCGGACAGGGCCTATGGCTACACCTTC
TRBJ2-7	TRBV3-1/TRBV3-2	.	.	CASSQDLLVRQYF	TGTGCCAGCAGCCAAGATCTATTGGTACGTCAGTACTTC
TRBJ1-6	TRBV30	TRBD1	.	CAWSRSSRGQNSPLHF	TGTGCCTGGAGCCGGAGTAGTAGGGGGCAAAATTCACCCCTCCACTTT
TRBJ2-3	TRBV7-2	TRBD2	.	CASSLAGGGDPTDTQYF	TGTGCCAGCAGCTTAGCCGGCGGGGGGGACCCCACAGATACGCAGTATTTT
TRBJ2-1	TRBV30	TRBD1	.	CAWGYPRTGNEQFF	TGTGCCTGGGGGTACCCGCGGACAGGGAATGAGCAGTTCTTC
TRBJ2-2	TRBV5-6	TRBD1	.	CASSSDRGHTGELFF	TGTGCCAGCAGTTCGGACAGGGGGCACACCGGGGAGCTGTTTTTT
TRBJ2-3	TRBV7-2	TRBD2	.	CASRRGGPPDTQYF	TGTGCCAGCAGGCGGGGGGGGCCCCCAGATACGCAGTATTTT
TRBJ2-3	TRBV6-5	.	.	CASIPRIAGTDTQYF	TGTGCCAGCATTCCGAGGATAGCGGGCACAGATACGCAGTATTTT
TRBJ1-3	TRBV7-2	.	.	CASSLDISGNTIYF	TGTGCCAGCAGCCTAGATATCTCTGGAAACACCATATATTTT
TRBJ2-3	TRBV29-1	.	few	CSVADRPFQDTQYF	TGCAGCGTTGCCGACAGGCCGTTTCAAGATACGCAGTATTTT
TRBJ2-3	TRBV13	.	.	CASSLPKSVGTDTQYF	TGTGCCAGCAGCCTGCCAAAATCGGTTGGCACAGATACGCAGTATTTT
TRBJ2-3	TRBV7-2	.	.	CASSQWGPNTDTQYF	TGTGCCAGCAGCCAGTGGGGCCCGAACACAGATACGCAGTATTTT
TRBJ1-4	TRBV10-1	.	.	CASSSGPNRLTEKLFF	TGCGCCAGCAGTTCGGGCCCGAACAGGTTAACAGAAAAACTGTTTTTT
TRBJ1-6	TRBV19	TRBD1	.	CASGQQGLDSPLHF	TGTGCCAGTGGACAACAGGGGCTGGATTCACCCCTCCACTTT
TRBJ1-3	TRBV19	.	.	CASRSWGSSGNTIYF	TGTGCCAGTAGATCCTGGGGCAGCTCTGGAAACACCATATATTTT
TRBJ2-2	TRBV11-2	TRBD2	.	CASSFSGGANTGELFF	TGTGCCAGCAGCTTTAGCGGGGGGGCAAACACCGGGGAGCTGTTTTTT
TRBJ1-6	TRBV3-1/TRBV3-2	TRBD1	few	CASSRTGLLRSDNSPLHF	TGTGCCAGCAGCCGGACAGGTCTCTTGAGATCGGATAATTCACCCCTCCACTTT
TRBJ1-5	TRBV6-2/TRBV6-3	TRBD1	.	CASSAGTGGLSNQPQHF	TGTGCCAGCAGCGCCGGGACAGGGGGCCTTAGCAATCAGCCCCAGCATTTT
TRBJ1-1	TRBV19	.	.	CASSMSSGTEAFF	TGTGCCAGTAGTATGAGTTCCGGCACTGAAGCTTTCTTT
TRBJ2-3	TRBV2	.	once	CASKEDSHTDTQYF	TGTGCCAGCAAAGAGGACAGTCACACAGATACGCAGTATTTT
TRBJ2-3	TRBV5-1	.	once	CASRSGGTSTDTQYF	TGCGCCAGCAGGTCTGGCGGCACTAGCACAGATACGCAGTATTTT
TRBJ2-2	TRBV5-8	TRBD2	.	CASADGGGVSGELFF	TGTGCCAGCGCCGACGGCGGGGGGGTCTCCGGGGAGCTGTTTTTT
TRBJ1-1	TRBV7-8	.	.	CASSPREGGEPYTEAFF	TGTGCCAGCAGCCCGAGAGAGGGTGGAGAGCCCTACACTGAAGCTTTCTTT
TRBJ1-3	TRBV19	TRBD1	.	CASSRDRTTGNTIYF	TGTGCCAGTAGTCGGGACAGAACTACTGGAAACACCATATATTTT
TRBJ2-5	TRBV12-3/TRBV12-4	.	.	CASSFKETQYF	TGTGCCAGCAGTTTTAAAGAGACCCAGTACTTC
TRBJ2-5	TRBV15	TRBD1	.	CATSRAFGQGETQYF	TGTGCCACCAGCAGAGCGTTCGGACAGGGAGAGACCCAGTACTTC
TRBJ2-7	TRBV7-2	.	.	CASSYAGEQQYF	TGTGCCAGCAGCTATGCAGGGGAACAGCAGTACTTC
TRBJ1-1	TRBV19	.	.	CASSAAGFYTEAFF	TGTGCCAGTAGCGCCGCCGGGTTCTACACTGAAGCTTTCTTT
TRBJ1-2	TRBV19	.	once	CASSIDRGTGYTF	TGTGCCAGTAGTATAGATCGGGGTACTGGCTACACCTTC
TRBJ2-7	TRBV30	.	.	CAWSRGYRDEQYF	TGTGCCTGGAGTAGAGGGTATCGTGACGAGCAGTACTTC
TRBJ1-4	TRBV10-2	.	.	CASRSVPNEKLFF	TGCGCCAGCAGGAGTGTCCCTAATGAAAAACTGTTTTTT
TRBJ2-3	TRBV9	TRBD1	.	CASSVSTGTGADTQYF	TGTGCCAGCAGCGTATCGACAGGGACGGGCGCAGATACGCAGTATTTT
TRBJ2-2	TRBV4-3	.	.	CASSQEPGSNTGELFF	TGCGCCAGCAGCCAAGAACCGGGGTCAAACACCGGGGAGCTGTTTTTT
TRBJ2-3	TRBV5-1	.	.	CASSLVSLSPTDTQYF	TGCGCCAGCAGCTTGGTTAGTCTGAGTCCCACAGATACGCAGTATTTT
TRBJ2-7	TRBV2	TRBD1	few	CASTGQDNSYEQYF	TGTGCCAGCACGGGACAGGATAACTCCTACGAGCAGTACTTC